This TCR beta chain emerged from a study of spatial heterogeneity in lung cancer. Specified time point: sample taken at primary tumor resection. The authors sequenced whole RNA from tumor, nontumor lung or frozen PBMC without sorting. The donors, about 74 patients with untreated early-stage non-small cell lung cancer, provided the samples. In TCRdb, the 5' RACE reads were re-called with MiXCR into one record per CDR3 protein. The sample shows approximately 24,000 distinct CDR3 sequences, about 4.5% of them seen only once. This clonotype came up many times. The sample was PBMCs, taken at surgery. The receptor was isolated from a male donor with early-stage non-small cell lung cancer.

The CDR3 is CSALGETQYF. The CDR3 DNA follows: TGCAGCGCCCTTGGGGAGACCCAGTACTTC. The chain combines TRBV29-1 with TRBJ2-5; unclear D gene. The germline V and J ends were trimmed by 7 bases and 5 bases, with 8 bases remaining between them. The CDR3 is made up of 10 amino acids. Germline lookup yields CDR1 SQVTM and CDR2 ANQGSEA.